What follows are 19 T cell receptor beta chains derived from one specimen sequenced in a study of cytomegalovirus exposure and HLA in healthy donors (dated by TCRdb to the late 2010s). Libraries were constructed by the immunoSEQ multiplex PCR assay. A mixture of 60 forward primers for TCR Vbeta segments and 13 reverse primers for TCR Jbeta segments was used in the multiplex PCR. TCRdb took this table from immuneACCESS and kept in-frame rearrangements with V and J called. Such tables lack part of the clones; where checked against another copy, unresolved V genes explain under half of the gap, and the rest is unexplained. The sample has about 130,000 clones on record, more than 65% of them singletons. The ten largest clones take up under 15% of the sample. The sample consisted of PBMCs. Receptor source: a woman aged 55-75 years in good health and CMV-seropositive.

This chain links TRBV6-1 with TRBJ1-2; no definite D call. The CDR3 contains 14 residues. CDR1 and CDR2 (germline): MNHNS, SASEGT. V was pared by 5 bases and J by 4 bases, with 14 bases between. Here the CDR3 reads CASSPDLGGYGYTF. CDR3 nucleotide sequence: TGTGCCAGCAGTCCAGACCTAGGTGGCTATGGCTACACCTTC.

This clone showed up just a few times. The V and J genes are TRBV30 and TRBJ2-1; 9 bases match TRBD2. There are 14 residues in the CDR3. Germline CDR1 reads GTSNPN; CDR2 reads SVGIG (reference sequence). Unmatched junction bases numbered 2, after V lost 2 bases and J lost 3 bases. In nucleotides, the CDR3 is TGTGCCTGGAGTTTTAGCGGGAGCTACAATGAGCAGTTCTTC. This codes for CAWSFSGSYNEQFF.

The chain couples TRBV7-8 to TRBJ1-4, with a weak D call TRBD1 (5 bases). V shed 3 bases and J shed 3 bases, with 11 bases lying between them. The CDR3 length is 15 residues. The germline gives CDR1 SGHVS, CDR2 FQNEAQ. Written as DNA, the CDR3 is TGTGCCAGCAGCTTTTGGGGCAGCCCTAATGAAAAACTGTTTTTT. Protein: CASSFWGSPNEKLFF.

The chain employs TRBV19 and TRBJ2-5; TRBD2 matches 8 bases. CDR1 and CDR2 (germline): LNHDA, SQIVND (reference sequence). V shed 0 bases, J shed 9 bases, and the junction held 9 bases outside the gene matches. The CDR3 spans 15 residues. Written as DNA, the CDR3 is TGTGCCAGTAGTATAGACGGGAGGGCCGCTGTGGCCCAGTACTTC. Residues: CASSIDGRAAVAQYF.

Here the CDR3 reads CASSLMGTGGSETQYF. In nucleotides, the CDR3 is TGCGCCAGCAGCTTGATGGGGACAGGGGGAAGCGAGACCCAGTACTTC. The chain combines TRBV5-1 with TRBJ2-5; 11 positions match TRBD1. V lost 1 base to trimming and J lost 5 bases; unmatched junction nucleotides: 7. CDR3 size: 16 residues. Germline CDR1 reads SGHRS; CDR2 reads YFSETQ. Based on the CDR3 plus reference TRBV5-1 and TRBJ2-5, the full variable domain is KAGVTQTPRYLIKTRGQQVTLSCSPISGHRSVSWYQQTPGQGLQFLFEYFSETQRNKGNFPGRFSGRQFSNSRSEMNVSTLELGDSALYLCASSLMGTGGSETQYFGPGTRLLVL.

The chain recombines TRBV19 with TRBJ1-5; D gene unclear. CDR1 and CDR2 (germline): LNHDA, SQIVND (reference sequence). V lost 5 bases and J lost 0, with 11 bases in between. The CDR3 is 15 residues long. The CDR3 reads CASSPAQDSNQPQHF. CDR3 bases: TGTGCCAGTAGTCCGGCCCAGGATAGCAATCAGCCCCAGCATTTT.

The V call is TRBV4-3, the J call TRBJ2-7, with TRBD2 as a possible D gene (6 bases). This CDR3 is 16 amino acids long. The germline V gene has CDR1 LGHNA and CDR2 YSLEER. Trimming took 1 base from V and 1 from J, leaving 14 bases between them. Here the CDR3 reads CASSQGQGLGSYEQYF. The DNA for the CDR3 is TGCGCCAGCAGCCAAGGCCAGGGACTTGGATCCTACGAGCAGTACTTC.

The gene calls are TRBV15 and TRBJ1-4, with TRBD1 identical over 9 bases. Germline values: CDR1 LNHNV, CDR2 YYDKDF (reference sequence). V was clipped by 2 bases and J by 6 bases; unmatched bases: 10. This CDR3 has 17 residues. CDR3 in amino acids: CATSRQSGTGYYEKLFF. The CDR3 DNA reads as TGTGCCACCAGCAGACAATCCGGGACAGGGTATTATGAAAAACTGTTTTTT.

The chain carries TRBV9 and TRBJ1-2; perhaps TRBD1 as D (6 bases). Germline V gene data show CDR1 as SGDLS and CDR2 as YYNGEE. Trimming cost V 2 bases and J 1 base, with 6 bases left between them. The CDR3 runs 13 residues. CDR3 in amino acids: CASSVDSNYGYTF. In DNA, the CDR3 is TGTGCCAGCAGCGTGGACAGTAACTATGGCTACACCTTC.

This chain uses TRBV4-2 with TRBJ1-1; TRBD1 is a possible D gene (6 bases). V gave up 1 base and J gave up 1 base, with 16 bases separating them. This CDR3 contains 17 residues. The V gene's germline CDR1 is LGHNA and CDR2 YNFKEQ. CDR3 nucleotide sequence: TGTGCCAGCAGCCAAGGTCCGTCGATACAGGGGAACACTGAAGCTTTCTTT. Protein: CASSQGPSIQGNTEAFF.

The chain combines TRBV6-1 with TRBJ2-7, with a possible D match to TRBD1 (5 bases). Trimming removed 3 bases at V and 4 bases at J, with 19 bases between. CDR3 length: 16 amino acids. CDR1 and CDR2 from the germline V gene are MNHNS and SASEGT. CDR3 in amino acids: CASSEVMGPVGYEQYF. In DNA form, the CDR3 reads TGTGCCAGCAGTGAGGTGATGGGGCCCGTAGGTTACGAGCAGTACTTC.

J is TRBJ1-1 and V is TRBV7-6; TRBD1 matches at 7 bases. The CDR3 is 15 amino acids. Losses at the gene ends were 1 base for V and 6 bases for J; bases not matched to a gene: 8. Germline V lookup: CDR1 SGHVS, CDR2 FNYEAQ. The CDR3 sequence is CASSLGQGGSPEAFF. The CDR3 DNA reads TGTGCCAGCAGCTTAGGACAGGGTGGATCACCTGAAGCTTTCTTT.

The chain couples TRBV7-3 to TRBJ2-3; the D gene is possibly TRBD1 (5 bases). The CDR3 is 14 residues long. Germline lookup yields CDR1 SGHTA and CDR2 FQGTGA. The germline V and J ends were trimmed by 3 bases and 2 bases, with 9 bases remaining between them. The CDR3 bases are TGTGCCAGCAGCTTCCAGGGCCACACAGATACGCAGTATTTT. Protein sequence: CASSFQGHTDTQYF.

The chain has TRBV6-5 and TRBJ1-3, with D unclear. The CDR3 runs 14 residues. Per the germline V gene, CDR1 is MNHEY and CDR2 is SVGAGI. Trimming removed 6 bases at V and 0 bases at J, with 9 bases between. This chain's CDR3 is CASSTPSSGNTIYF. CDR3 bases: TGTGCCAGCAGCACACCCAGCTCTGGAAACACCATATATTTT.

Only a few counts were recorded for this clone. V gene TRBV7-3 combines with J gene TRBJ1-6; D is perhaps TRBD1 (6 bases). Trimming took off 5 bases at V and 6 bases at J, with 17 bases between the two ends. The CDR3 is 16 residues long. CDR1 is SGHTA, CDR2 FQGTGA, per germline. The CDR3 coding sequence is TGTGCCAGCAGCGAGGATGGGGGCTTAACTAATTCACCCCTCCACTTT. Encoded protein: CASSEDGGLTNSPLHF.

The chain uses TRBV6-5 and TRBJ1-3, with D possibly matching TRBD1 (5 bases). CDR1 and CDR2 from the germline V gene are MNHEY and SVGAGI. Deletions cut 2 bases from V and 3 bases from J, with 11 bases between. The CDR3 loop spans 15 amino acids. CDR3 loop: CASSYSRTSGNTIYF. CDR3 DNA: TGTGCCAGCAGTTACAGTCGGACAAGTGGAAACACCATATATTTT.

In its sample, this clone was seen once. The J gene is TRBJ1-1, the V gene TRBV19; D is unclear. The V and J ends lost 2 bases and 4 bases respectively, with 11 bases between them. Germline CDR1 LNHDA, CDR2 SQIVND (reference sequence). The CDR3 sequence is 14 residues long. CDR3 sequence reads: CASSIRRRTTEAFF. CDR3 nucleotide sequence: TGTGCCAGTAGTATAAGGCGGAGAACCACTGAAGCTTTCTTT.

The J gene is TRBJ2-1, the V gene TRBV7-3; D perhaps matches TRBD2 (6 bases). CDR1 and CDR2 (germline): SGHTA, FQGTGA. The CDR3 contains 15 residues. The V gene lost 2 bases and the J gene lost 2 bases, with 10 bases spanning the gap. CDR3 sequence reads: CASSLLRDPYNEQFF. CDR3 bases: TGTGCCAGCAGCTTATTGCGGGACCCCTACAATGAGCAGTTCTTC.

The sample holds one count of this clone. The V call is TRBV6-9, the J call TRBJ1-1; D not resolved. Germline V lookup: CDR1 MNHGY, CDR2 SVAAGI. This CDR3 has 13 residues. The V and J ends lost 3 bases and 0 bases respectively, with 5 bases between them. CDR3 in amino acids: CASSYRVNTEAFF. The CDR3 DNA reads TGTGCCAGCAGTTACCGGGTGAACACTGAAGCTTTCTTT.